Below, 9 T cell receptor beta chains from the same sample are listed, as sequenced in a study of cytomegalovirus exposure and HLA in healthy donors. Clones were read by immunoSEQ multiplex PCR, and TCRdb kept only the in-frame ones, dropping some. The table has 150,000 to 200,000 clones, about 85% seen once. The sample comprised PBMCs. The receptors were gathered from a young man in good health and CMV-seropositive.

The V gene is TRBV18, the J gene TRBJ2-2; TRBD1 aligns across 7 bases. The germline V gene encodes CDR1 KGHSH and CDR2 LQKENI. The CDR3 contains 17 residues. The ends lost 1 base at V and 0 bases at J; junction bases unmatched: 5. CDR3 bases: TGTGCCAGCTCACCACGGCAGGGGGTCCCGAACACCGGGGAGCTGTTTTTT. This gives the protein CASSPRQGVPNTGELFF.

This clone has more than one count but fewer than ten. The V gene is TRBV13, the J gene TRBJ1-2; D call uncertain. The CDR3 is 14 amino acids. The V end lost 7 bases, the J end lost 5 bases, and 17 bases lay between the germline ends. CDR1 and CDR2 from the germline V gene are PRHDT and FYEKMQ (reference sequence). CDR3 in DNA: TGTGCCAGCACCAATTCTCAGGTCCTATATGGCTACACCTTC. Amino acids: CASTNSQVLYGYTF.

The CDR3 sequence is CASGLVEGGANVLTF. CDR3 bases: TGTGCTAGTGGTTTGGTAGAGGGAGGGGCCAACGTCCTGACTTTC. V and J are TRBV12-5 and TRBJ2-6; a weak D match, TRBD2 (5 bases). Trimming left V 0 bases short and J 4 bases short, with 7 bases between. The germline CDR1 and CDR2 sequences are LGHNT and FRNRAP. This CDR3 is 15 amino acids long.

The CDR3 is CAIKVLGGDEQYF. The CDR3 region has the DNA TGTGCCATCAAAGTACTCGGAGGGGACGAGCAGTACTTC. The chain uses TRBV10-3 and TRBJ2-7, with a possible D match to TRBD2 (6 bases). The germline V and J ends were trimmed by 7 bases and 5 bases, with 15 bases remaining between them. The CDR3 loop spans 13 amino acids. Germline CDR1 reads ENHRY; CDR2 reads SYGVKD.

CDR3 coding DNA: TGTGCCAGCAGCTCAGAGCGGGGGGGATCCTACGAGCAGTACTTC. Translated: CASSSERGGSYEQYF. The chain links TRBV11-1 to TRBJ2-7, with 10 bases matching TRBD2. CDR3 length: 15 residues. Trimming took 4 bases from V and 1 from J; bases not matched to a gene: 4. In germline, CDR1 is SGHAT, CDR2 FQDESV (reference sequence).

V gene TRBV6-5 combines with J gene TRBJ1-1, with no clear D. Germline-derived CDR1 and CDR2 are MNHEY and SVGAGI. The ends were cut back, 8 bases at V and 3 bases at J, with 13 bases in the middle. The CDR3 has 13 amino acids. The CDR3 DNA reads TGTGCCAGCCTTAAATCAGAGGACACTGAAGCTTTCTTT. Translating it yields CASLKSEDTEAFF.

The J gene is TRBJ1-1, the V gene TRBV6-5; D possibly corresponds to TRBD1 (5 bases). The V and J ends lost 0 bases and 3 bases respectively, with 11 bases between them. The length of the CDR3 is 15 residues. Germline values: CDR1 MNHEY, CDR2 SVGAGI. CDR3 DNA sequence: TGTGCCAGCAGTTACTCGGGTCTAGGGGACACTGAAGCTTTCTTT. Protein product: CASSYSGLGDTEAFF.

In its sample, this clone was seen once. This chain joins TRBV9 and TRBJ1-5; 7 bases align to TRBD1. Trimming cost V 2 bases and J 0 bases; bases outside gene matches: 8. The CDR3 totals 17 residues. Germline V CDR1 and CDR2: SGDLS, YYNGEE. The CDR3 nucleotides read TGTGCCAGCAGCGTGGGAAGACAGGGTTATAGCAATCAGCCCCAGCATTTT. It translates to CASSVGRQGYSNQPQHF.

The V and J genes are TRBV5-6 and TRBJ1-2, with D possibly TRBD1 on 5 matching bases. Germline V gives CDR1 SGHDT, CDR2 YYEEEE. V lost 2 bases to trimming and J lost 4 bases, with 12 bases between them. The CDR3 spans 14 residues. The CDR3 reads CASSFEGRAYGYTF. CDR3 DNA: TGTGCCAGCAGCTTTGAAGGCAGGGCCTATGGCTACACCTTC.